This T cell receptor (beta chain) was retrieved from a study of identical twins. Study results and caveats: Weaker excess twin sharing was seen among beta out-of-frame sequences. Twin sharing of out-of-frame TCR alpha was underestimated by models in monozygotic pairs. One should note that invariant MAIT and iNKT cells could partly confound zero-insertion analyses.

Germline CDR1 and CDR2: MNHEY and SVGAGI. The V end was cut by 2 bases, the J end by 3 bases, with 11 bases between. The CDR3 extends over 14 amino acids. A universal primer site came from template switching; cDNA carried unique molecular identifiers. TCRdb itself ran the 5' RACE reads through MiXCR, one entry per CDR3 protein. There are about 520,000 distinct CDR3 sequences in the sample; roughly a fifth occur only once, and approximately 0.95% lies in the top ten. This clonotype was observed a few times. The antigen remains undetermined. Another study also made use of these data, one on T cells expressing NK-cell markers.

This sequence joins TRBV6-5 and TRBJ2-7; D may match TRBD1 or TRBD2 (5 bases each). This clonotype was sampled from a woman aged 18-30 years in good health. The sequencing sample was made of CD4+ T cells sorted from blood. CDR3 sequence reads: CASSYRGSGYEQYF. In DNA form, the CDR3 reads TGTGCCAGCAGTTACCGGGGCAGCGGCTACGAGCAGTACTTC.